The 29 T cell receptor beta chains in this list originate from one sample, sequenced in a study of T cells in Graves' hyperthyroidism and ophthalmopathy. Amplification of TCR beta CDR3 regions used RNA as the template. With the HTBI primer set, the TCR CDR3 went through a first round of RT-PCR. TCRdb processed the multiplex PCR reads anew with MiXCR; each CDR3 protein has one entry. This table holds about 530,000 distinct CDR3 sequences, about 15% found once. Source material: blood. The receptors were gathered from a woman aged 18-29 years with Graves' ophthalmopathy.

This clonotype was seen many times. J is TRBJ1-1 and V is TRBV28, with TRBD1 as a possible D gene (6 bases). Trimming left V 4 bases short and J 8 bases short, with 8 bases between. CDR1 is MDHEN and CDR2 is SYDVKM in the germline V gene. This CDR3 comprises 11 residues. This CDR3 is CASSSGTEAFF. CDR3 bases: TGTGCCAGCAGTTCCGGGACAGAAGCTTTCTTT.

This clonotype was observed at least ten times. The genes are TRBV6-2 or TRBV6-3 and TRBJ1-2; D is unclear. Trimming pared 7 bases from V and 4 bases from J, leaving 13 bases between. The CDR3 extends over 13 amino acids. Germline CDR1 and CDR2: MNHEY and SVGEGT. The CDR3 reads CASMGSEGYGYTF. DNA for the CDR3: TGTGCCAGCATGGGCAGCGAAGGCTATGGCTACACCTTC.

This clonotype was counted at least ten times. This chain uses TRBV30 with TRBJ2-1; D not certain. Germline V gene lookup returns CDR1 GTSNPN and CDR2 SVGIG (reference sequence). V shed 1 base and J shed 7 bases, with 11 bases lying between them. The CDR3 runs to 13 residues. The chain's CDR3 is CAWSGLEGNEQFF. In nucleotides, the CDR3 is TGTGCCTGGAGTGGCCTGGAAGGGAATGAGCAGTTCTTC.

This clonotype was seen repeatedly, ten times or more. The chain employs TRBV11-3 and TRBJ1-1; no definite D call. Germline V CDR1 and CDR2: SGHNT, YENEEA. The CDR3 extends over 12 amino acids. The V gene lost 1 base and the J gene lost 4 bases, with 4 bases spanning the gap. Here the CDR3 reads CASSLVGTEAFF. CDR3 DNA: TGTGCCAGCAGCTTAGTGGGCACTGAAGCTTTCTTT.

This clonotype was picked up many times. The CDR3 DNA is TGTGCCAGCAGTGAAGCGAGCGGGACCTACGAGCAGTACTTC. This encodes CASSEASGTYEQYF. This sequence joins TRBV2 and TRBJ2-7; 7 nucleotides agree with TRBD2. The V and J ends lost 0 bases and 2 bases, in that order; junction bases with no gene match: 1. This CDR3 contains 14 residues. Germline V gene lookup returns CDR1 SNHLY and CDR2 FYNNEI. The complete variable domain, with remaining parts taken from reference TRBV2 and TRBJ2-7, reads EPEVTQTPSHQVTQMGQEVILRCVPISNHLYFYWYRQILGQKVEFLVSFYNNEISEKSEIFDDQFSVERPDGSNFTLKIRSTKLEDSAMYFCASSEASGTYEQYFGPGTRLTVT.

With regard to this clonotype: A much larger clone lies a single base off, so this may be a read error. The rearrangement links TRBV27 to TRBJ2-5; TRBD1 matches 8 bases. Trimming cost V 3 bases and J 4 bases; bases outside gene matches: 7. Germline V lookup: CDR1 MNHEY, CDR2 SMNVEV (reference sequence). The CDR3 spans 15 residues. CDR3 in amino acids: CASSFHGQGRETQYF. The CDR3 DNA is TGTGCCAGCAGTTTTCACGGACAGGGTAGAGAGACCCAGTACTTC.

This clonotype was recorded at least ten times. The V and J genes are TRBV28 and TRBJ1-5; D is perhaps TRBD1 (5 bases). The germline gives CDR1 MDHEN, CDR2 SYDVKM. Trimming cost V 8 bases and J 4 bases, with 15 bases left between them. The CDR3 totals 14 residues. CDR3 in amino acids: CASRVGGENQPQHF. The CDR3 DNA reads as TGTGCCAGCCGCGTGGGGGGGGAGAATCAGCCCCAGCATTTT.

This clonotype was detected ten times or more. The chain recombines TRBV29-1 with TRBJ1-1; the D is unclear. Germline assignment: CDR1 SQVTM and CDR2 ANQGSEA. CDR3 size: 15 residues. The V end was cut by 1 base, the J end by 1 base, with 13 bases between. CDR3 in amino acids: CSVEGLPATNTEAFF. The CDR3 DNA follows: TGCAGCGTTGAAGGACTCCCCGCGACGAACACTGAAGCTTTCTTT.

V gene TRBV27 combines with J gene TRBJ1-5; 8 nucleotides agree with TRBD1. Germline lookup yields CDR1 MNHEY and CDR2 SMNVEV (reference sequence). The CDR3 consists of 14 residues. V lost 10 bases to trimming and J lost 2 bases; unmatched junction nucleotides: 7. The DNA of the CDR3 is TGTGCCACCCAACAGGGGGGGGGCAATCAGCCCCAGCATTTT. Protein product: CATQQGGGNQPQHF.

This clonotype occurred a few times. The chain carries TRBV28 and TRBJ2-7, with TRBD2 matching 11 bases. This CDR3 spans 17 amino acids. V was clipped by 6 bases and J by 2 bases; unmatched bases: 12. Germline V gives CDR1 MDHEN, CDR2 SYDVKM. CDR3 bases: TGTGCCAGCAGAACCTCCTTACTAGCGGGAGATGCCTACGAGCAGTACTTC. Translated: CASRTSLLAGDAYEQYF.

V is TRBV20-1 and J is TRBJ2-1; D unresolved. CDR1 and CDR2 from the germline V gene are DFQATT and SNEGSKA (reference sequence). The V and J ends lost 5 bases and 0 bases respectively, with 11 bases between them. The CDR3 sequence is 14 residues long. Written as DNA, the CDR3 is TGCAGTGCTCAGGACCGTAGCTCCTACAATGAGCAGTTCTTC. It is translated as CSAQDRSSYNEQFF.

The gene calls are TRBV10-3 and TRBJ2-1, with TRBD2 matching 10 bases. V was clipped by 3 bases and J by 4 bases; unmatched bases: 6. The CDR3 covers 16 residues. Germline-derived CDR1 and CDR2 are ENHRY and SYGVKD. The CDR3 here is CAISDSLAGGYNEQFF. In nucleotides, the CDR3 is TGTGCCATCAGTGACTCGTTAGCGGGGGGATACAATGAGCAGTTCTTC.

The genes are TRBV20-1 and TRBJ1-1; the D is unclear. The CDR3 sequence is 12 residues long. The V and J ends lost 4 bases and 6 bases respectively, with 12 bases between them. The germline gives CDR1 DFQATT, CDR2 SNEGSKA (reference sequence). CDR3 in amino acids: CSANTGLAEAFF. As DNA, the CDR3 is TGCAGTGCTAATACTGGGCTGGCTGAAGCTTTCTTT.

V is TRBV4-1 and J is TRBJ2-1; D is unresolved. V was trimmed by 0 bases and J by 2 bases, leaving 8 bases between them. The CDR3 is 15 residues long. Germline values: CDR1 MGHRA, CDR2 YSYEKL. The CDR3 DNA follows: TGCGCCAGCAGCCAAGAAAAACTGGCCTACAATGAGCAGTTCTTC. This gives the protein CASSQEKLAYNEQFF.

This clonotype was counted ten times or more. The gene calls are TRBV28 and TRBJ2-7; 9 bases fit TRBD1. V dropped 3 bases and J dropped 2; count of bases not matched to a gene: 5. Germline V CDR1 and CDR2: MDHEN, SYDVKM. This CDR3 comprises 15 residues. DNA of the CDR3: TGTGCCAGCAGTTTCGGGACAGGGTTCGCCTACGAGCAGTACTTC. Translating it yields CASSFGTGFAYEQYF.

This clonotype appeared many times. In DNA form, the CDR3 reads TGTGCCAGCAGTACCTTTAATGAAAAACTGTTTTTT. Its translation: CASSTFNEKLFF. The V gene is TRBV12-3 or TRBV12-4, the J gene TRBJ1-4, with D uncertain. Trimming shortened V by 5 bases and J by 4 bases, and 5 bases separated the two germline ends. The CDR3 sequence is 12 residues long.

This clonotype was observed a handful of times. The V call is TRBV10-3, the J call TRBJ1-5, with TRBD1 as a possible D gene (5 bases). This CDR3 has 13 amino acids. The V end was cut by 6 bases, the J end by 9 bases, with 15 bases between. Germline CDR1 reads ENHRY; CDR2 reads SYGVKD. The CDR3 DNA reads TGTGCCATCAGCCAGGGCCTGGAGCGGCCCCAGCATTTT. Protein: CAISQGLERPQHF.

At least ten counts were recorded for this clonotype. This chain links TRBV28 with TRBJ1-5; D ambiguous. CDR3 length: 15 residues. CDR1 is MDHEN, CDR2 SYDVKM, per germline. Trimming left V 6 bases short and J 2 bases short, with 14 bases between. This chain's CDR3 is CASSPSRVRNQPQHF. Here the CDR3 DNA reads TGTGCCAGCAGCCCGTCTAGGGTGCGCAATCAGCCCCAGCATTTT. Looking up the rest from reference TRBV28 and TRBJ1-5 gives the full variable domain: DVKVTQSSRYLVKRTGEKVFLECVQDMDHENMFWYRQDPGLGLRLIYFSYDVKMKEKGDIPEGYSVSREKKERFSLILESASTNQTSMYLCASSPSRVRNQPQHFGDGTRLSIL.

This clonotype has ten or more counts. Here the CDR3 reads CASSFTSRDAEQFF. The CDR3 DNA follows: TGTGCCAGCAGTTTTACCTCAAGGGATGCCGAGCAGTTCTTC. This rearrangement joins TRBV12-3 or TRBV12-4 to TRBJ2-1; D is ambiguous. V was clipped by 3 bases and J by 10 bases, with 16 bases between them. The CDR3 spans 14 residues.

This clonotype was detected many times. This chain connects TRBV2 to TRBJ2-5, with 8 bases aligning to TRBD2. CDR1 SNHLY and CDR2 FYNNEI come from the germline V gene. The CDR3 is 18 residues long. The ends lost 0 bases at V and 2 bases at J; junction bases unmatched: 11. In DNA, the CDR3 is TGTGCCAGCAGTGAAGCTATCGAAAGCGGGGGACTTCAAGAGACCCAGTACTTC. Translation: CASSEAIESGGLQETQYF.

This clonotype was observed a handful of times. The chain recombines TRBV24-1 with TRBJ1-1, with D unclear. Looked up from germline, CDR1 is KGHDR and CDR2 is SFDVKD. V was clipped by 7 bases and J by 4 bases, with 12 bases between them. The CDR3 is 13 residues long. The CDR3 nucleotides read TGTGCCACCAGCCTGGCGGGGTCCACTGAAGCTTTCTTT. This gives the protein CATSLAGSTEAFF.

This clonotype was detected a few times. The CDR3 region is CASSTTGTGGDGELFF. The CDR3 region has the DNA TGTGCCAGCAGTACAACCGGGACAGGGGGTGACGGGGAGCTGTTTTTT. The genes are TRBV6-1 and TRBJ2-2, with TRBD1 matching over 11 bases. The CDR3 runs 16 residues. Per the germline V gene, CDR1 is MNHNS and CDR2 is SASEGT. The J segment lost 7 bases and the V segment lost 5 bases, leaving 9 bases of the junction unmatched.

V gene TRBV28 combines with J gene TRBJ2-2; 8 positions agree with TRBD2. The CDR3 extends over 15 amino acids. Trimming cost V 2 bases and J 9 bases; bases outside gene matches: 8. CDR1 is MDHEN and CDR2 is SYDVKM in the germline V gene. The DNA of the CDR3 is TGTGCCAGCAGTTTACCCGGGGGGGGTACCAGGGAGCTGTTTTTT. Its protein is CASSLPGGGTRELFF.

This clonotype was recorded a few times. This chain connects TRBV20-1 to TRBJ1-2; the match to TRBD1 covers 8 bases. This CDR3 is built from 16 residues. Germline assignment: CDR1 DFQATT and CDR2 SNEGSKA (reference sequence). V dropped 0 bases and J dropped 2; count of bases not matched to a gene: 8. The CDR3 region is CSARDSGQGANYGYTF. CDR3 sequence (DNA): TGCAGTGCTAGAGATTCTGGACAGGGAGCCAACTATGGCTACACCTTC.

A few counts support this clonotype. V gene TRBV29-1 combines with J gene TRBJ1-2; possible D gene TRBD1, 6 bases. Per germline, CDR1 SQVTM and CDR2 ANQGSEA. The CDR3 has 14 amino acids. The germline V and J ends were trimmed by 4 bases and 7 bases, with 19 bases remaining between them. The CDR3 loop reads CSVGPGHRNGGYTF. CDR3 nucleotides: TGCAGCGTTGGGCCGGGACATCGGAATGGTGGCTACACCTTC.

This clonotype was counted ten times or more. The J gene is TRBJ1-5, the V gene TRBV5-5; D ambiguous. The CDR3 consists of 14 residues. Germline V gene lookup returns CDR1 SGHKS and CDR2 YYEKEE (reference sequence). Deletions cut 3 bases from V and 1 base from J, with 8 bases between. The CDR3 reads CASSSAPSNQPQHF. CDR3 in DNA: TGTGCCAGCAGCTCGGCCCCCAGCAATCAGCCCCAGCATTTT.

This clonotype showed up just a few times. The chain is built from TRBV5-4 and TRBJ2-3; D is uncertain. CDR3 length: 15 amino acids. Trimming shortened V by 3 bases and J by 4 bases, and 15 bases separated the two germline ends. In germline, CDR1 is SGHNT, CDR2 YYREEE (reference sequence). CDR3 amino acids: CASSYPHESADTQYF. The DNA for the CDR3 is TGTGCCAGCAGCTACCCTCACGAGTCTGCAGATACGCAGTATTTT.

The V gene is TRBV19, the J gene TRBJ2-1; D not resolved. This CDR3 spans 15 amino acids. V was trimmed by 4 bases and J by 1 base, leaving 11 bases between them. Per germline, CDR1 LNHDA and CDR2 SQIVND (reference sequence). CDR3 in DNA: TGTGCCAGTAGTAAGGACCTCCCTTCCTACAATGAGCAGTTCTTC. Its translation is CASSKDLPSYNEQFF.

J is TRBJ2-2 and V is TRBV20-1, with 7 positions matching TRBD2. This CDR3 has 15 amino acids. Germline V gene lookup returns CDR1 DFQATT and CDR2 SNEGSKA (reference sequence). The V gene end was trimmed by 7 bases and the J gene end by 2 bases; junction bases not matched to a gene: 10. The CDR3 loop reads CSVSFSGGNTGELFF. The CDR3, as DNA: TGCAGTGTTAGTTTTTCGGGAGGAAACACCGGGGAGCTGTTTTTT.